These 7 T cell receptor beta chains were sequenced from one sample in a study of T cells in Graves' hyperthyroidism and ophthalmopathy. Template material for amplifying TCR beta CDR3 regions consisted of RNA transcripts. The HTBI set primed first-round TCR CDR3 RT-PCR. TCRdb reanalysed the multiplex PCR reads using MiXCR and keeps one entry per CDR3 protein. Altogether around 540,000 distinct CDR3 sequences are present, about 16% being singletons, with the ten largest covering 25% to 30%. Specimen: blood. All receptors derive from a woman in her twenties or thirties with Graves' ophthalmopathy.

Ten or more counts support this clonotype. The chain carries TRBV7-2 and TRBJ2-3; unclear D gene. Trimming pared 5 bases from V and 0 bases from J, leaving 3 bases between. Per germline, CDR1 SGHTA and CDR2 FQGNSA. This CDR3 region has 12 residues. This CDR3 reads CASSASTDTQYF. CDR3 nucleotide sequence: TGTGCCAGCAGCGCAAGCACAGATACGCAGTATTTT.

This clonotype was recorded many times. The V gene is TRBV2, the J gene TRBJ2-3, with D possibly being TRBD2 (6 bases). V was clipped by 6 bases and J by 1 base, with 8 bases between them. There are 13 residues in the CDR3. Looked up from germline, CDR1 is SNHLY and CDR2 is FYNNEI. The CDR3 reads CASRASGTDTQYF. CDR3 DNA sequence: TGTGCCAGCAGGGCTAGCGGCACAGATACGCAGTATTTT. Complete variable domain (other parts from reference TRBV2 and TRBJ2-3): EPEVTQTPSHQVTQMGQEVILRCVPISNHLYFYWYRQILGQKVEFLVSFYNNEISEKSEIFDDQFSVERPDGSNFTLKIRSTKLEDSAMYFCASRASGTDTQYFGPGTRLTVL.

Concerning this clonotype itself: At one of its ends the junction is not consistent with the germline gene, which may arise from a read error. The genes are TRBV9 and TRBJ2-5, with 7 bases lining up with TRBD2. This CDR3 region has 17 residues. Germline loops: CDR1 SGDLS, CDR2 YYNGEE. The CDR3 region has the DNA TGTGCCAGCAGCGTAGGTGTGGGGGGGATCAGCCAAGAGACCCAGTGCTTC. This codes for CASSVGVGGISQETQCF.

This clonotype has just one count. This clone may be a read error of a much larger clone one base away. This sequence joins TRBV29-1 and TRBJ2-3; D is uncertain. Germline V gene data show CDR1 as SQVTM and CDR2 as ANQGSEA. The CDR3 covers 11 residues. Here the CDR3 reads CGAVQINTQYF. CDR3 bases: TGCGGCGCCGTGCAAATCAATACGCAGTATTTT.

This chain connects TRBV18 to TRBJ2-3, with 9 bases that match TRBD2. The CDR3 consists of 14 residues. Looked up from germline, CDR1 is KGHSH and CDR2 is LQKENI. V lost 3 bases, J lost 5 bases, and 3 bases stayed unmatched. The CDR3 spells CASSPREGLDTQYF. The DNA for the CDR3 is TGTGCCAGCTCACCGCGGGAGGGGCTAGATACGCAGTATTTT. Looking up the rest from reference TRBV18 and TRBJ2-3 gives the full variable domain: NAGVMQNPRHLVRRRGQEARLRCSPMKGHSHVYWYRQLPEEGLKFMVYLQKENIIDESGMPKERFSAEFPKEGPSILRIQQVVRGDSAAYFCASSPREGLDTQYFGPGTRLTVL.

The rearrangement uses TRBV4-2 and TRBJ2-1; no clear D gene. The germline CDR1 and CDR2 sequences are LGHNA and YNFKEQ. The CDR3 loop spans 15 amino acids. Between the trimmed V and J ends, which lost 0 bases and 1 base, there was a span of 7 bases. The CDR3 coding sequence is TGTGCCAGCAGCCAAGATACGAGTTCCTACAATGAGCAGTTCTTC. It is translated as CASSQDTSSYNEQFF.

The chain is built from TRBV4-2 and TRBJ2-2; a possible D gene is TRBD2 (6 bases). Germline loops: CDR1 LGHNA, CDR2 YNFKEQ. Trimming removed 4 bases at V and 5 bases at J, with 11 bases between. This CDR3 comprises 14 residues. In DNA, the CDR3 is TGTGCCAGCAGCCGGGACTGGCAGACCGGGGAGCTGTTTTTT. This gives the protein CASSRDWQTGELFF.